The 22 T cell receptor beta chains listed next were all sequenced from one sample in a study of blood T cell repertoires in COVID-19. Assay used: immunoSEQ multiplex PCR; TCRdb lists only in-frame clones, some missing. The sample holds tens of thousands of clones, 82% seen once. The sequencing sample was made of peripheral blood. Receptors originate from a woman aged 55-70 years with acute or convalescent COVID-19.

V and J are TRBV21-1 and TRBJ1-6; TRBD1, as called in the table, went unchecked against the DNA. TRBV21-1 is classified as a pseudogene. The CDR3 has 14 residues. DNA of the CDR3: TGTGCCAGCAGCAAAGGGACAGGAAATTCACCCCTCCACTTT. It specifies CASSKGTGNSPLHF.

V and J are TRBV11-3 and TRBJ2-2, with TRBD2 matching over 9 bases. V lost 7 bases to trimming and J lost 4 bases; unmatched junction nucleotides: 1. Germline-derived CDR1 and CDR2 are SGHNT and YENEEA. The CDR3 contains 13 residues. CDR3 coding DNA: TGTGCCAGCACTAGCGGGGCCACCGGGGAGCTGTTTTTT. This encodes CASTSGATGELFF.

CDR3 in amino acids: CASSQDPPGGPYGYTF. CDR3 DNA: TGCGCCAGCAGCCAAGACCCCCCAGGGGGTCCCTATGGCTACACCTTC. The gene calls are TRBV4-3 and TRBJ1-2; 7 positions match TRBD1. J lost 4 bases, V lost 0 bases, and 8 bases had no gene match. CDR3 size: 16 residues. Per germline, CDR1 LGHNA and CDR2 YSLEER.

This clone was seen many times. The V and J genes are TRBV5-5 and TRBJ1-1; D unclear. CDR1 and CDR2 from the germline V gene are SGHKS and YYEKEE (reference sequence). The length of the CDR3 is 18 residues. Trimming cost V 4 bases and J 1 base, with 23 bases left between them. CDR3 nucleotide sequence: TGTGCCAGCAGCCTTCACGATTTAACGAAACAGAAGAACACTGAAGCTTTCTTT. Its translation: CASSLHDLTKQKNTEAFF.

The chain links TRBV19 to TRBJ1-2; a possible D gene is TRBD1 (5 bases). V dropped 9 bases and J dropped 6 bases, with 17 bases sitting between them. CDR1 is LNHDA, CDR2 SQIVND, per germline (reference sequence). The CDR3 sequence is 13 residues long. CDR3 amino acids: CASTFWGSDGYTF. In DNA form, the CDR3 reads TGTGCCAGCACCTTTTGGGGCAGCGATGGCTACACCTTC.

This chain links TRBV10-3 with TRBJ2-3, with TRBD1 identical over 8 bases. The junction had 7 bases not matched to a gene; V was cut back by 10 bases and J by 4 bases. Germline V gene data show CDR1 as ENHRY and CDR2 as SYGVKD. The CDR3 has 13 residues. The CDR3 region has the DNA TGTGCCACCACCGAGGACAGGGCAGATACGCAGTATTTT. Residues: CATTEDRADTQYF.

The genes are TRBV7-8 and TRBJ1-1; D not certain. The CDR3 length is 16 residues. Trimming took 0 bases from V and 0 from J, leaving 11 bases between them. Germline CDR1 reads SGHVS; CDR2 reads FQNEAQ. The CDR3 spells CASSLAFWEVNTEAFF. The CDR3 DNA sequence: TGTGCCAGCAGCTTAGCTTTTTGGGAGGTGAACACTGAAGCTTTCTTT. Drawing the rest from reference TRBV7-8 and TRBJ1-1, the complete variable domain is GAGVSQSPRYKVAKRGQDVALRCDPISGHVSLFWYQQALGQGPEFLTYFQNEAQLDKSGLPSDRFFAERPEGSVSTLKIQRTQQEDSAVYLCASSLAFWEVNTEAFFGQGTRLTVV.

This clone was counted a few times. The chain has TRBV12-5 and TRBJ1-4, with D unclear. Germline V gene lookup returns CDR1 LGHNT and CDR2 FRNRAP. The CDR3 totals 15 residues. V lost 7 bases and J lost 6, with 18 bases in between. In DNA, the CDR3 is TGTGCTAGTGCTCTCACATTCCCTGCGGATGAAAAACTGTTTTTT. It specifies CASALTFPADEKLFF. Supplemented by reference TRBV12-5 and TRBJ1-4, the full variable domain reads DARVTQTPRHKVTEMGQEVTMRCQPILGHNTVFWYRQTMMQGLELLAYFRNRAPLDDSGMPKDRFSAEMPDATLATLKIQPSEPRDSAVYFCASALTFPADEKLFFGSGTQLSVL.

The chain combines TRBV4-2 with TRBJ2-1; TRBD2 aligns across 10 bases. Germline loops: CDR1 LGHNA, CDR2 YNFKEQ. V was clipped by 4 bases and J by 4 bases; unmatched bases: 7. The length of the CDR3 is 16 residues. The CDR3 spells CASSPRGSGGYNEQFF. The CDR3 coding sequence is TGTGCCAGCAGCCCCCGGGGTAGCGGGGGGTACAATGAGCAGTTCTTC.

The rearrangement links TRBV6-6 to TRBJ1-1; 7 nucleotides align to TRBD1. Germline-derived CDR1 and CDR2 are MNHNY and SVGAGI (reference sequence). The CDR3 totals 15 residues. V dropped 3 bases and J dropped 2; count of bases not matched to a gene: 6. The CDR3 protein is CASSYETGLNTEAFF. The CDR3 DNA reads TGTGCCAGCAGTTATGAGACAGGGCTAAACACTGAAGCTTTCTTT.

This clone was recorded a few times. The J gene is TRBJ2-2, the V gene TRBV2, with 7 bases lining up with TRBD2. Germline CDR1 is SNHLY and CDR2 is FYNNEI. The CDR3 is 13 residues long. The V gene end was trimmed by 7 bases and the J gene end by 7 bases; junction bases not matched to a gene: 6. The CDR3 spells CASKAGVSGELFF. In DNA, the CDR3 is TGTGCCAGCAAGGCGGGGGTTAGCGGGGAGCTGTTTTTT.

CDR3 region: CASILTSGGPYNEQFF. The CDR3 nucleotides read TGTGCCAGCATCTTGACTAGCGGGGGGCCCTACAATGAGCAGTTCTTC. The chain is built from TRBV27 and TRBJ2-1; the match to TRBD2 covers 13 bases. V trimming: 7 bases; J trimming: 2 bases; junction bases outside the gene matches: 5. Germline CDR1 reads MNHEY; CDR2 reads SMNVEV (reference sequence). The CDR3 is 16 residues long.

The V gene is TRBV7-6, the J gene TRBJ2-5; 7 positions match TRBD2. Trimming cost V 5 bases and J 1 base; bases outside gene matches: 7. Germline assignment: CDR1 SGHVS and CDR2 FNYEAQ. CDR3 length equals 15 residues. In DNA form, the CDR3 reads TGTGCCAGCAGCCGAGGACTAGTGGGCCAAGAGACCCAGTACTTC. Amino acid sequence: CASSRGLVGQETQYF.

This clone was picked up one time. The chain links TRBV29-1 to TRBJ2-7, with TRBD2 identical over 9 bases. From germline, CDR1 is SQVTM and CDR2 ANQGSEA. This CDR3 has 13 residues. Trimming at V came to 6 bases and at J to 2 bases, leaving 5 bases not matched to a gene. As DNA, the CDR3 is TGCAGCGTCAAGCGGGGGGCCCCCTACGAGCAGTACTTC. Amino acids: CSVKRGAPYEQYF.

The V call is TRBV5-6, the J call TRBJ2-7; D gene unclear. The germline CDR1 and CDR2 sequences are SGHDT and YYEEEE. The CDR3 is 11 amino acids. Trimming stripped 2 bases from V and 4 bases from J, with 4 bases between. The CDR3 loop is CASSFGYEQYF. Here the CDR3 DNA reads TGTGCCAGCAGCTTCGGGTACGAGCAGTACTTC.

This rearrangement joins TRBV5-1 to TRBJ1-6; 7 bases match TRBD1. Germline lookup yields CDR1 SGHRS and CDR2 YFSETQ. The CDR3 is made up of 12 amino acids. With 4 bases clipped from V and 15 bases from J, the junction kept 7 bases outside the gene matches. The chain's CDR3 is CASSDDREFLHF. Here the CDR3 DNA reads TGCGCCAGCAGCGACGACAGGGAGTTCCTCCACTTT. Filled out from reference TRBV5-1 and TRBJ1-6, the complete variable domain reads KAGVTQTPRYLIKTRGQQVTLSCSPISGHRSVSWYQQTPGQGLQFLFEYFSETQRNKGNFPGRFSGRQFSNSRSEMNVSTLELGDSALYLCASSDDREFLHFGNGTRLTVT.

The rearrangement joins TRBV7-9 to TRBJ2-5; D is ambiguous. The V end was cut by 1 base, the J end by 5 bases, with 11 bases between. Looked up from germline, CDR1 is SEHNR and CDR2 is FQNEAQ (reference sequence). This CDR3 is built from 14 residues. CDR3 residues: CASSLGQRWETQYF. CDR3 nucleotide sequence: TGTGCCAGCAGCTTAGGCCAACGGTGGGAGACCCAGTACTTC.

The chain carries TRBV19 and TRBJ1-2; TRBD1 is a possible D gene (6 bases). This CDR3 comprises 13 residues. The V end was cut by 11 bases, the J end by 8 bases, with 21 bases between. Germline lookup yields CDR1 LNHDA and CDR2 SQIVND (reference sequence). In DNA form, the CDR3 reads TGTGCCTCCAGGACCACAGGGAGGGGAGGCTACACCTTC. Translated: CASRTTGRGGYTF.

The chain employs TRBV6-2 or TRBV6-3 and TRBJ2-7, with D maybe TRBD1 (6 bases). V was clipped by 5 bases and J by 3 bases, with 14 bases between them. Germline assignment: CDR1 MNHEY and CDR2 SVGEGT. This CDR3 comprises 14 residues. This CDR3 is CASSNPGQDYEQYF. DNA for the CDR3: TGTGCCAGCAGTAATCCGGGACAAGACTACGAGCAGTACTTC.

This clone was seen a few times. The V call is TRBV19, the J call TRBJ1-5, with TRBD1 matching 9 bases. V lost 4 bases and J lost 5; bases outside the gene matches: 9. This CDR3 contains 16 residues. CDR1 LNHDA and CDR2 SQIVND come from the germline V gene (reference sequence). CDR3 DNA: TGTGCCAGTAGTAACCATCGGGACAGGGCCGATCAGCCCCAGCATTTT. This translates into CASSNHRDRADQPQHF.

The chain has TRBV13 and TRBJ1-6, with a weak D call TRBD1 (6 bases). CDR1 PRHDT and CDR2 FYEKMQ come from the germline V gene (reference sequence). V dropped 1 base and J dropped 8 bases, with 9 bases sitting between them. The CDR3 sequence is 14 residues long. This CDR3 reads CASSLAQGHSPLHF. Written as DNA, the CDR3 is TGTGCCAGCAGCTTAGCACAGGGCCATTCACCCCTCCACTTT.

The CDR3 DNA reads as TGTGCCAGCAGCGTAGCGGGGGCACGGAGCACAGATACGCAGTATTTT. This codes for CASSVAGARSTDTQYF. The rearrangement links TRBV5-4 to TRBJ2-3, with 9 bases fitting TRBD2. This CDR3 comprises 16 residues. Germline-derived CDR1 and CDR2 are SGHNT and YYREEE (reference sequence). Losses at the gene ends were 4 bases for V and 0 bases for J; bases not matched to a gene: 6. Based on the CDR3 plus reference TRBV5-4 and TRBJ2-3, the full variable domain is ETGVTQSPTHLIKTRGQQVTLRCSSQSGHNTVSWYQQALGQGPQFIFQYYREEENGRGNFPPRFSGLQFPNYSSELNVNALELDDSALYLCASSVAGARSTDTQYFGPGTRLTVL.